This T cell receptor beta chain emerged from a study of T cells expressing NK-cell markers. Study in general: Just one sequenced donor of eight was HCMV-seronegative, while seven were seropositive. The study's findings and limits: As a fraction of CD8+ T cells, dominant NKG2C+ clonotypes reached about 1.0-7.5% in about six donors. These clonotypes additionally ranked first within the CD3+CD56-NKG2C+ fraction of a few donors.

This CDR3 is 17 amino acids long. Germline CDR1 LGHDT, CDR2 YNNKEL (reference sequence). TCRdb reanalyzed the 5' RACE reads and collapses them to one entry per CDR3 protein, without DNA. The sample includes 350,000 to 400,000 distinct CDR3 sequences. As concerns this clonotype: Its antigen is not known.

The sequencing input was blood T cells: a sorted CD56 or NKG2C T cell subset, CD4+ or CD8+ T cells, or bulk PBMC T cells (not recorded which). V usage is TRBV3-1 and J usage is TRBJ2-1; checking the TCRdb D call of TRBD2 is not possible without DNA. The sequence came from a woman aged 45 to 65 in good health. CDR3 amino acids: CASSPRRAGLQANEQFF.